This T cell receptor (beta chain) was identified in a study of cytomegalovirus exposure and HLA in healthy donors. Points from the study as a whole: The likely explanation for a cluster of highly shared sequence variants was sequencing artifact.

On this clone itself: Its cognate antigen is unknown.

PCR primers comprised 60 Vbeta and 13 Jbeta primers. Only in-frame clones appear in the TCRdb table, and some are missing; sequencing was by immunoSEQ multiplex PCR. Counted here are about 180,000 clones, less than 90% occurring once; the ten biggest clones make up roughly 1.4%. The germline V gene encodes CDR1 MNHEY and CDR2 SMNVEV (reference sequence). V shed 5 bases and J shed 0 bases, with 8 bases lying between them. CDR3 size: 14 residues. This sequence originates from a girl aged 10-17 years in good health and CMV-seropositive. This sequence joins TRBV27 and TRBJ2-1, with D hard to call. Sequenced input: PBMCs. CDR3 sequence: CASSTLSSYNEQFF. The CDR3 DNA is TGTGCCAGCAGTACCCTTAGCTCCTACAATGAGCAGTTCTTC.